Below, 8 T cell receptor beta chains from the same sample are listed, as sequenced in a study of regulatory T cells in long-lasting Graves disease. Assembly of TCR beta libraries relied on iRepertoire HTBI primers together with Arm-PCR of CDR3 regions. TCRdb reprocessed the multiplex PCR reads via MiXCR and lists one record per CDR3 protein. The table includes over 500,000 distinct CDR3 sequences, roughly 16% detected once. Described time point: newly diagnosed GD, antithyroid drugs for less than 3 months. Making the TCR library involved RNA that had been extracted from PBMCs. This sample was also put to use in a study of T cells in Graves' hyperthyroidism and ophthalmopathy.

The source material was peripheral blood mononuclear cells (PBMCs), sampled at new diagnosis, from a patient treated with antithyroid drugs. These receptor sequences come from a woman in her 30s with Graves disease.

The chain uses TRBV5-1 and TRBJ2-1; 9 bases align to TRBD1. The DNA end lines up better with TRBJ2-5; the J call may be wrong. The CDR3 is 15 residues long. CDR1 and CDR2 (germline): SGHRS, YFSETQ. Here the CDR3 reads CASREPGQGRQTQYF. In DNA form, the CDR3 reads TGCGCCAGCAGGGAACCGGGACAGGGAAGGCAGACCCAGTACTTC.

This clonotype was recorded at least ten times. The chain uses TRBV20-1 and TRBJ1-5; D call uncertain. This CDR3 comprises 13 residues. V was pared by 0 bases and J by 9 bases, with 12 bases between. Per germline, CDR1 DFQATT and CDR2 SNEGSKA (reference sequence). CDR3 amino acids: CSARELSGSPQHF. The CDR3 DNA follows: TGCAGTGCTAGAGAGCTCAGTGGATCGCCCCAGCATTTT.

There are many counts of this clonotype. This chain connects TRBV24-1 to TRBJ1-1; D might be TRBD1 (5 bases). CDR3 size: 12 residues. The V gene lost 3 bases and the J gene lost 10 bases, with 11 bases spanning the gap. Germline CDR1 and CDR2: KGHDR and SFDVKD. The CDR3 DNA is TGTGCCACCAGTGATCCGGGACGAGGAGCTTTCTTT. Amino acid sequence: CATSDPGRGAFF.

There are a few counts of this clonotype. The CDR3 region has the DNA TGCAGTGCTCCAACCACAGGCCAAGAGACCCAGTACTTC. Translated, it gives CSAPTTGQETQYF. This chain joins TRBV20-1 and TRBJ2-5, with TRBD1 as a possible D gene (5 bases). This CDR3 spans 13 amino acids. Trimming stripped 5 bases from V and 1 base from J, with 11 bases between. Germline CDR1 reads DFQATT; CDR2 reads SNEGSKA (reference sequence).

This clonotype showed up just a few times. The V call is TRBV5-1, the J call TRBJ2-2; tentatively, D is TRBD2 (5 bases). Germline-derived CDR1 and CDR2 are SGHRS and YFSETQ. The CDR3 contains 14 residues. Trimming removed 5 bases from V and 8 bases from J, with 16 bases in between. CDR3 sequence (DNA): TGCGCCAGCAGGAGCCTAGCAAGTGAGGGGGAGCTGTTTTTT. Its protein is CASRSLASEGELFF.

This chain connects TRBV6-1 to TRBJ2-7; no definite D call. V lost 1 base, J lost 3 bases, and 7 bases lay in between. Germline CDR1 and CDR2: MNHNS and SASEGT. This CDR3 comprises 13 residues. The DNA of the CDR3 is TGTGCCAGCAGTGAAGAGGGTCACTACGAGCAGTACTTC. Amino acid sequence: CASSEEGHYEQYF.

The CDR3 loop reads CSGTSGRRLRQETQYF. The CDR3 DNA reads TGCAGTGGAACGAGCGGGAGGCGCCTAAGGCAAGAGACCCAGTACTTC. The V gene is TRBV20-1, the J gene TRBJ2-5; TRBD2 agrees at 9 bases. The CDR3 sequence is 16 residues long. Germline V lookup: CDR1 DFQATT, CDR2 SNEGSKA (reference sequence). V shed 7 bases, J shed 2 bases, and the junction held 14 bases outside the gene matches.

This clonotype was counted a few times. V and J are TRBV30 and TRBJ1-6, with no clear D. With 3 bases removed from V and 14 bases from J, the gap between germline ends came to 14 bases. This CDR3 is built from 12 residues. Germline V lookup: CDR1 GTSNPN, CDR2 SVGIG (reference sequence). This CDR3 is CAWSPGAGSLHF. CDR3 sequence (DNA): TGTGCCTGGAGCCCGGGAGCAGGATCCCTCCACTTT.